The rows below give T cell receptor beta chains drawn from one sample of a study of CD8+ T cells in alopecia areata. Sequenced by immunoSEQ multiplex PCR; TCRdb stores in-frame clones only, minus some. The sample lists 190,000 or so clones, approximately 56% seen once, with 3% to 4% in the top ten. The sample consisted of CD4+ T cells sorted from blood, taken at week 4, from a patient treated with tofacitinib. The receptors originated from a human donor with alopecia areata. Both conserved end residues are part of each CDR3. The D gene is left open where the match is weak. Expanded clones are given a class, and other clones once, few, many or no size at all.

abundance	j_gene	v_gene	d_gene	CDR3nt	CDR3aa
-	TRBJ2-7	TRBV29-1	-	TGCAGCGCCACTTCAGGGGGGGGGTCCTACGAGCAGTACTTC	CSATSGGGSYEQYF
few	TRBJ2-5	TRBV29-1	TRBD1	TGCAGCGTTCTGGGAGGACAGGGCCGAGAGACCCAGTACTTC	CSVLGGQGRETQYF
-	TRBJ1-4	TRBV2	TRBD1	TGTGCCAGCTGTACAGGGGGGCGACCTAATGAAAAACTGTTTTTT	CASCTGGRPNEKLFF
-	TRBJ1-2	TRBV13	-	TGTGCCAGCAGCTTACAGGGGAAATATGGCTACACCTTC	CASSLQGKYGYTF
-	TRBJ2-5	TRBV29-1	TRBD2	TGCAGCGTCGCGAAGCGGCTAGCGGAAGAGACCCAGTACTTC	CSVAKRLAEETQYF
few	TRBJ1-4	TRBV9	-	TGTGCCACCCCGGAAAAACTGTTTTTT	CATPEKLFF
-	TRBJ1-1	TRBV25-1	-	TGTGCCAGCAGTGAATTGAGCCAGACTGAAGCTTTCTTT	CASSELSQTEAFF
-	TRBJ1-5	TRBV6-5	TRBD1	TGTGCCAGCAGCCCGGACAGGGCCTACAATCAGCCCCAGCATTTT	CASSPDRAYNQPQHF
-	TRBJ1-2	TRBV9	-	TGTGCCAGCAGTCCTCAGGGATTCGCTAACTATGGCTACACCTTC	CASSPQGFANYGYTF
-	TRBJ1-3	TRBV30	-	TGTGCCTGGAGTGTCCGAGGAAACACCATATATTTT	CAWSVRGNTIYF
-	TRBJ1-1	TRBV5-1	TRBD1	TGCGCCAGCAGTGGACAGGGCTTGGAAAGGGCTGAAGCTTTCTTT	CASSGQGLERAEAFF
-	TRBJ2-1	TRBV29-1	TRBD2	TGCAGCGTTGGGGCTAGCGGGGCCTACAATGAGCAGTTCTTC	CSVGASGAYNEQFF
-	TRBJ1-5	TRBV5-1	TRBD1	TGCGCCAGCAGCTTGGCGGGACAGTCTAATCAGCCCCAGCATTTT	CASSLAGQSNQPQHF
-	TRBJ1-1	TRBV5-4	TRBD1	TGTGCCAGCAGCATCCTACAGGGGACGGGAGCTTTCTTT	CASSILQGTGAFF
-	TRBJ1-2	TRBV7-2	-	TGTGCCAGCAGCTTAGCTTCCGGGCGGGGATACTATGGCTACACCTTC	CASSLASGRGYYGYTF
-	TRBJ1-1	TRBV30	-	TGTGCCTGGAGAAGTAGCCGGGGACGGATCACTGAAGCTTTCTTT	CAWRSSRGRITEAFF
-	TRBJ2-7	TRBV30	-	TGTGCCTGGAGCCTGATTACAGGGCCCAGCAGCGAGCAGTACTTC	CAWSLITGPSSEQYF
-	TRBJ1-5	TRBV30	-	TGTGCCTGGGGCAGGGTAGGACAGCCCCAGCATTTT	CAWGRVGQPQHF
-	TRBJ2-5	TRBV29-1	-	TGCAGCGCGGGGGACAAAATCCAAGAGACCCAGTACTTC	CSAGDKIQETQYF
-	TRBJ1-2	TRBV29-1	-	TGCAGCGCCCTCTGGGAGACGACGGCGGGCTACACCTTC	CSALWETTAGYTF
once	TRBJ1-6	TRBV6-5	TRBD1	TGTGCCAGCAGCCACAGGGGACGGGATTCACCCCTCCACTTT	CASSHRGRDSPLHF
once	TRBJ1-6	TRBV4-1	TRBD1	TGCGCCAGCAGCCAAGTTTCGGACAGGCTTCTTAATTCACCCCTCCACTTT	CASSQVSDRLLNSPLHF
-	TRBJ2-4	TRBV9	-	TGTGCCAGCAGCGGGGACTGGCGCATTCAGTACTTC	CASSGDWRIQYF
-	TRBJ2-3	TRBV9	TRBD2	TGTGCCAGCAGGGTGCGGGGGGCAGACTATACGCAGTATTTT	CASRVRGADYTQYF
few	TRBJ2-5	TRBV6-6	TRBD1	TGTGCCACAGGTGGACAGGGGCAAGAGACCCAGTACTTC	CATGGQGQETQYF
once	TRBJ2-3	TRBV29-1	TRBD2	TGCAGCGCTCGACTAGCGGGGGCCACAGATACGCAGTATTTT	CSARLAGATDTQYF
-	TRBJ1-2	TRBV29-1	TRBD1	TGCAGCGTTGAAGTTCCGGGACAGGGGGGATATGGCTACACCTTC	CSVEVPGQGGYGYTF
few	TRBJ2-7	TRBV7-2	-	TGTGCCAGCAGCTTACGGTCCTACGAGCAGTACTTC	CASSLRSYEQYF
-	TRBJ1-5	TRBV6-6	-	TGTGCCAGCAGTTACGGGTACAGGGTTGGACAGCCCCAGCATTTT	CASSYGYRVGQPQHF
few	TRBJ1-2	TRBV7-9	-	TGTGCCAGTCTACCAGCAGGGACGTCGAGTGGCTACACCTTC	CASLPAGTSSGYTF
-	TRBJ2-3	TRBV27	TRBD1	TGTGCCAGCAGTTCCCCCGGGACAGGGCCTACAGATACGCAGTATTTT	CASSSPGTGPTDTQYF
-	TRBJ2-5	TRBV7-2	-	TGTGCCAGCAACCTAAGGCACCAAGAGACCCAGTACTTC	CASNLRHQETQYF
few	TRBJ2-3	TRBV7-2	-	TGTGCCAGCAGCTTAGCGGGGGCGAACCCAGATACGCAGTATTTT	CASSLAGANPDTQYF
-	TRBJ2-5	TRBV6-5	TRBD1	TGTGCCAGCGGCGGGACAGGGGGATGGGAGACCCAGTACTTC	CASGGTGGWETQYF
-	TRBJ1-5	TRBV10-2	-	TGCGCCAGCAGTGAGTCGGGGCTTAATCAGCCCCAGCATTTT	CASSESGLNQPQHF
-	TRBJ1-1	TRBV25-1	-	TGTGCCAGCAGTGAACGTCCAATAAGTGCGAACACTGAAGCTTTCTTT	CASSERPISANTEAFF
-	TRBJ1-1	TRBV5-4	TRBD1	TGTGCCAGCAGCTTGGGTAGTGCGGGACAGGAAGCTTTCTTT	CASSLGSAGQEAFF
-	TRBJ2-1	TRBV7-3	-	TGTGCCAGCAGGGACGGGGTAGGGTACAATGAGCAGTTCTTC	CASRDGVGYNEQFF
-	TRBJ2-7	TRBV2	-	TGTGCCAGCAGCCCCTGGGCGGTGGACGAGCAGTACTTC	CASSPWAVDEQYF
-	TRBJ2-7	TRBV6-5	-	TGTGCCAGCAGTTACCCGGGACCGACCTACGAGCAGTACTTC	CASSYPGPTYEQYF